This is a list of T cell receptor beta chains from one sample in a study of T cells after yellow fever vaccination. TCRdb independently ran MiXCR on the 5' RACE reads; one entry per CDR3 protein. The repertoire holds 75,000 to 100,000 distinct CDR3 sequences, with roughly 9% as singletons. Sequencing was performed on CD8+ T cells not binding an NS4B(214-222) dextramer, sorted from PBMCs, taken roughly 15 days after the first yellow fever vaccination. The source is a man in his late teens or twenties who received the YFV17D yellow fever vaccine. CDR3s include the opening cysteine and the closing phenylalanine or tryptophan. A D gene is named only where the DNA matches it firmly. The size of a clone is reported for some rows only, either as once, few or many, or as a class for expanded clones.

TRBV7-9	-	14	few	TRBJ1-1	TGTGCCAGCAGCTTCCGACCGGGACCCTCTGAAGCTTTCTTT	CASSFRPGPSEAFF
TRBV6-1	TRBD1	18	-	TRBJ2-6	TGTGCCAGCAGCCTACGGGACAGGGGTACCTCTGGGGCCAACGTCCTGACTTTC	CASSLRDRGTSGANVLTF
TRBV6-2/TRBV6-3	TRBD1	13	-	TRBJ2-7	TGTGCCAGCAGTTACAGGGGGCCGGACGAGCAGTACTTC	CASSYRGPDEQYF
TRBV10-3	-	15	few	TRBJ1-1	TGTGCCATCAGTGAGGTCGACACAATGAACACTGAAGCTTTCTTT	CAISEVDTMNTEAFF
TRBV5-1	-	15	many	TRBJ2-5	TGCGCCAGCAGCTATCGGGGGTTCAACCAAGAGACCCAGTACTTC	CASSYRGFNQETQYF
TRBV7-6	-	15	-	TRBJ1-6	TGTGCCAGCAGCCCAAGGGACATTTATAATTCACCCCTCCACTTT	CASSPRDIYNSPLHF
TRBV7-9	TRBD1	16	-	TRBJ1-2	TGTGCCAGCAGCCCTACTACCGGGACAGACAGATATGGCTACACCTTC	CASSPTTGTDRYGYTF
TRBV6-1	TRBD1	17	-	TRBJ2-1	TGTGCCAGCAGTAAGTCCACAGGGGAGCAAAGAGGCAATGAGCAGTTCTTC	CASSKSTGEQRGNEQFF
TRBV20-1	-	12	few	TRBJ1-5	TGCAGTGCTAGCACAGGGTTTCAGCCCCAGCATTTT	CSASTGFQPQHF
TRBV4-1	TRBD2	16	few	TRBJ2-5	TGCGCCAGCAGCCAAGAAGAGACTAGCGGGCAAGAGACCCAGTACTTC	CASSQEETSGQETQYF
TRBV29-1	TRBD1	13	few	TRBJ2-7	TGCAGCGTTGAGCAGGGGGCGCGATACGAGCAGTACTTC	CSVEQGARYEQYF
TRBV4-3	-	14	-	TRBJ2-1	TGCGCCAGCAGCCAAGATACAGGGTCGGGTGAGCAGTTCTTC	CASSQDTGSGEQFF
TRBV5-1	TRBD1	14	few	TRBJ1-1	TGCGCCAGCAGCTTCAGGGGGCCGGATACTGAAGCTTTCTTT	CASSFRGPDTEAFF
TRBV9	-	15	few	TRBJ2-5	TGTGCCAGCAGCCCCCCCCGGGTTAGCGGAGAGACCCAGTACTTC	CASSPPRVSGETQYF
TRBV9	-	15	few	TRBJ2-7	TGTGCCAGCAGCGCGAGCCCCGGGGGACCCTACGAGCAGTACTTC	CASSASPGGPYEQYF
TRBV6-5	-	16	-	TRBJ2-1	TGTGCCAGCAGTTACCCACTAGCTTCCAATCACAATGAGCAGTTCTTC	CASSYPLASNHNEQFF
TRBV7-2	TRBD2	14	many	TRBJ2-1	TGTGCCAGCAGCTTAGGAGCGGGGGGCAATGAGCAGTTCTTC	CASSLGAGGNEQFF
TRBV4-2	-	19	-	TRBJ1-2	TGTGCCAGCAGCCATCAGACAGCTCCTAAAAGATATCATGACTATGGCTACACCTTC	CASSHQTAPKRYHDYGYTF
TRBV27	-	13	many	TRBJ1-1	TGTGCCAGCAGTGGGCGGGATAACACTGAAGCTTTCTTT	CASSGRDNTEAFF
TRBV7-9	-	15	-	TRBJ2-5	TGTGCCAGCAGCTTAGTGGAAGGGGGGCACGAGACCCAGTACTTC	CASSLVEGGHETQYF
TRBV20-1	TRBD1	11	few	TRBJ1-2	TGCAGTGCTAGTAACAGGGGAGGCTACACCTTC	CSASNRGGYTF
TRBV7-7	TRBD2	16	-	TRBJ2-3	TGTGCTAGCAGTCTAGCTAGCGGGGGGGACACAGATACGCAGTATTTT	CASSLASGGDTDTQYF
TRBV28	TRBD1	17	few	TRBJ2-3	TGTGCCAGCAGTTTAGCAACCGGGACAGGGGATTCAGATACGCAGTATTTT	CASSLATGTGDSDTQYF
TRBV19	TRBD1	15	few	TRBJ2-7	TGTGCCACCTCGGTAGGACAGGGGGCAAAGTACGAGCAGTACTTC	CATSVGQGAKYEQYF
TRBV6-2/TRBV6-3	-	15	-	TRBJ2-3	TGTGCCAGCAGTTCCCCTACCGGTAGCACAGATACGCAGTATTTT	CASSSPTGSTDTQYF
TRBV29-1	TRBD1	17	-	TRBJ2-7	TGCAGCGCTCCGATTAGGATGGGACAGGGGGCGATTTACGAGCAGTACTTC	CSAPIRMGQGAIYEQYF
TRBV4-3	-	14	few	TRBJ1-1	TGCGCCAGCAGCTCCCGGACAGTGAACACTGAAGCTTTCTTT	CASSSRTVNTEAFF
TRBV14	-	14	few	TRBJ2-1	TGTGCCAGCAGCCCGACGAGCTCCTACAATGAGCAGTTCTTC	CASSPTSSYNEQFF
TRBV2	-	15	few	TRBJ1-1	TGTGTCAGCTATGAGAGGGTAGGTCCAAGGGCTGAAGCTTTCTTT	CVSYERVGPRAEAFF
TRBV29-1	TRBD1	17	many	TRBJ2-3	TGCAGCGTTCGTTCGTTTGTTGAGACAGGGCGCACAGATACGCAGTATTTT	CSVRSFVETGRTDTQYF
TRBV20-1	-	14	few	TRBJ1-5	TGCAGTGCTAGAGACGGGACGGCTATCAGCCGCCAGCATTTT	CSARDGTAISRQHF
TRBV4-1	-	15	few	TRBJ2-2	TGCGCCAGCAGCCCGACAGAAACGAACACCGGGGAGCTGTTTTTT	CASSPTETNTGELFF
TRBV7-9	-	16	-	TRBJ2-2	TGTGCCAGCAGCCCTCTTGGGGCTGGGTACACCGGGGAGCTGTTTTTT	CASSPLGAGYTGELFF
TRBV6-5	TRBD1	12	few	TRBJ2-1	TGTGCCAGCAACAAAGACAGGGGGTACGAGTTCTTC	CASNKDRGYEFF
TRBV7-9	-	14	-	TRBJ1-2	TGTGCCAGCGGGGGGATTCCGCAGGGCTATGGCTACACCTTC	CASGGIPQGYGYTF
TRBV9	-	15	-	TRBJ2-1	TGTGCCAGCAGTTTCTCCGCCTCGCAGACTAATGAGCAGTTCTTC	CASSFSASQTNEQFF
TRBV4-3	-	13	-	TRBJ2-2	TGCGCCAGCAGCCAAGCCCCTGCCCGGGGGCTGTTTTTT	CASSQAPARGLFF
TRBV6-5	TRBD2	14	few	TRBJ2-2	TGTGCCAGCAGTTACGAACTAGCGCCCGGGGAGCTGTTTTTT	CASSYELAPGELFF
TRBV7-9	-	15	-	TRBJ2-6	TGTGCCAGCAGAGCAACAGGGCGATGGGCCAACGTCCTGACTTTC	CASRATGRWANVLTF
TRBV7-9	-	12	-	TRBJ2-2	TGTGCCAGCTTGCGGAACACCGGGGAGCTGTTTTTT	CASLRNTGELFF
TRBV7-8	-	17	-	TRBJ1-1	TGTGCCAGCAGCTTAGGTCAGCCGGTGAGTGGGGGCACTGAAGCTTTCTTT	CASSLGQPVSGGTEAFF
TRBV4-3	TRBD2	15	-	TRBJ2-1	TGCGCCAGCACCCAAATCGGGGGGGCTCGGGATGAGCAGTTCTTC	CASTQIGGARDEQFF